This T cell receptor (beta chain) was recorded in a study of cytomegalovirus exposure and HLA in healthy donors. Study findings and constraints: Later on, an analysis showed TCR association rates differing by HLA locus, with DRB1 the most and HLA-C the fewest. The study found most TCR sequences rare, yet found some public TCRs in many donors.

V lost 7 bases, J lost 4 bases, and 11 bases lay in between. The CDR3 runs 13 residues. The V gene's germline CDR1 is MNHEY and CDR2 SVGAGI. With 60 Vbeta and 13 Jbeta primers, the PCR was carried out. The protocol was immunoSEQ multiplex PCR, while the TCRdb copy is restricted to in-frame clones and leaves out a portion. The sample contains 90,000 to 130,000 clones, roughly 80% of which appear only once. On this clone itself: Its antigen is still unknown.

The sequenced sample consisted of PBMCs. This TCR derives from a young man in good health and CMV-seropositive. V usage is TRBV6-5 and J usage is TRBJ1-3; D might be TRBD1 (5 bases). The CDR3 DNA is TGTGCCAGCACTCGGGGGGAAGGAAACACCATATATTTT. Translating it yields CASTRGEGNTIYF.